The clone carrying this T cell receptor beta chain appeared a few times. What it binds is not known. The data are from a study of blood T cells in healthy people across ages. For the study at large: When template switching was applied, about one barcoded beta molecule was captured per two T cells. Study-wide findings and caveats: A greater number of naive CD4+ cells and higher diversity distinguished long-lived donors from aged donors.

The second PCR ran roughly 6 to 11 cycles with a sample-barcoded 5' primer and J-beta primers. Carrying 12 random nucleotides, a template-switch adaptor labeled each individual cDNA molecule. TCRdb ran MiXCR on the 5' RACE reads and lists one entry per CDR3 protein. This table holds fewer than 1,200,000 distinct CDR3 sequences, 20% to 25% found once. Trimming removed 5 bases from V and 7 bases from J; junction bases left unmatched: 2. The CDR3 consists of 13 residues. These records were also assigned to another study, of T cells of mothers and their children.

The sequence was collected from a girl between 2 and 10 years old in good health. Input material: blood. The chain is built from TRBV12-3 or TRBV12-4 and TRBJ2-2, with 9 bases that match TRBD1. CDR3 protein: CASSRQGDGELFF. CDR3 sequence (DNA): TGTGCCAGCAGTAGACAGGGGGACGGGGAGCTGTTTTTT.